This is a list of T cell receptor beta chains from one sample in a study of cytomegalovirus exposure and HLA in healthy donors. Data came from immunoSEQ multiplex PCR; TCRdb stores just in-frame clones and leaves some out. The table has around 200,000 clones, around nine tenths seen once. Sequencing was carried out using PBMCs. The receptors were sampled from a woman between 25 and 40 years old in good health and CMV-seronegative. Both conserved end residues are part of each CDR3. D genes are given only for firm matches. Only part of the rows carry a size: once, few, many, or a class if the clone is expanded.

TRBV7-7	TRBD2	TRBJ2-3	.	CASNREGTDTQYF	TGTGCTAGCAATCGGGAGGGCACAGATACGCAGTATTTT
TRBV9	TRBD2	TRBJ2-1	.	CASSLGLAALYNEQFF	TGTGCCAGCAGCCTCGGACTAGCGGCGCTATACAATGAGCAGTTCTTC
TRBV7-2	.	TRBJ2-3	.	CASSFYGGRADTQYF	TGTGCCAGCAGCTTTTATGGGGGCCGTGCAGATACGCAGTATTTT
TRBV5-4	.	TRBJ1-5	.	CASSLGLNQPQHF	TGTGCCAGCAGCCTGGGCCTAAATCAGCCCCAGCATTTT
TRBV5-6	.	TRBJ2-7	.	CASSKGLAFFSYYEQYF	TGTGCCAGCAGCAAAGGACTGGCTTTCTTCTCATACTACGAGCAGTACTTC
TRBV28	TRBD2	TRBJ2-2	.	CASRRLAGGNTGELFF	TGTGCCAGCAGGAGACTAGCGGGAGGGAATACCGGGGAGCTGTTTTTT
TRBV7-9	.	TRBJ2-7	.	CASSPLGGEQYF	TGTGCCAGCAGCCCCTTAGGCGGCGAGCAGTACTTC
TRBV18	TRBD2	TRBJ2-3	.	CASSPAGGADTQYF	TGTGCCAGCTCACCCGCGGGGGGTGCAGATACGCAGTATTTT
TRBV28	TRBD1	TRBJ2-1	.	CASSLWGQGGSYNEQFF	TGTGCCAGCAGTTTATGGGGACAGGGTGGCTCCTACAATGAGCAGTTCTTC
TRBV19	TRBD1	TRBJ1-5	.	CASSKPRWDRGGQPQHF	TGTGCCAGTAGTAAACCTCGTTGGGACAGGGGAGGCCAGCCCCAGCATTTT
TRBV5-4	.	TRBJ2-1	once	CASSFGHTNEQFF	TGTGCCAGCAGCTTCGGACACACCAATGAGCAGTTCTTC
TRBV27	TRBD2	TRBJ2-3	.	CASSFRLRGAGKGTQYF	TGTGCCAGCAGTTTTCGTTTGCGGGGGGCGGGAAAGGGTACGCAGTATTTT
TRBV4-1	TRBD2	TRBJ2-2	.	CASSTTSAGELFF	TGCGCCAGCAGCACTACTAGCGCCGGGGAGCTGTTTTTT
TRBV7-9	.	TRBJ1-1	.	CASSLAPGRRTEAFF	TGTGCCAGCAGCTTAGCGCCGGGGAGACGGACTGAAGCTTTCTTT
TRBV5-1	.	TRBJ2-3	few	CASSLDGSSGDTQYF	TGCGCCAGCAGCTTGGATGGAAGTTCAGGAGATACGCAGTATTTT
TRBV19	TRBD1	TRBJ2-2	.	CASSRTGWTGELFF	TGTGCCAGTAGCAGGACAGGGTGGACCGGGGAGCTGTTTTTT
TRBV28	TRBD2	TRBJ2-5	few	CASRTGGLQETQYF	TGTGCCAGCAGGACGGGGGGGCTCCAAGAGACCCAGTACTTC
TRBV5-1	.	TRBJ2-3	few	CASSLLASEDTQYF	TGCGCCAGCAGCTTGTTAGCGTCCGAAGATACGCAGTATTTT
TRBV27	.	TRBJ2-1	.	CASRSQSVSSYNEQFF	TGTGCCAGCAGGAGCCAATCTGTGAGCTCCTACAATGAGCAGTTCTTC
TRBV7-6	.	TRBJ1-5	.	CASSPGRGNQPQHF	TGTGCCAGCAGCCCAGGCAGGGGCAATCAGCCCCAGCATTTT
TRBV5-6	.	TRBJ2-7	.	CASSLGTSPYEQYF	TGTGCCAGCAGCTTGGGGACATCCCCCTACGAGCAGTACTTC
TRBV30	.	TRBJ2-5	.	CAWSGRQGETQYF	TGTGCCTGGAGTGGGCGGCAAGGAGAGACCCAGTACTTC
TRBV28	TRBD2	TRBJ2-2	.	CASSSPGTRVTGELFF	TGTGCCAGCAGTTCCCCCGGGACTAGAGTTACCGGGGAGCTGTTTTTT
TRBV7-9	TRBD2	TRBJ2-5	.	CASSPGLAGIQETQYF	TGTGCCAGCAGCCCCGGACTAGCGGGAATCCAAGAGACCCAGTACTTC
TRBV7-9	.	TRBJ2-5	.	CASSLSQRETQYF	TGTGCCAGCAGCTTATCCCAACGGGAGACCCAGTACTTC
TRBV11-2	TRBD2	TRBJ2-7	once	CASSARGTSGYEQYF	TGTGCCAGCAGCGCCCGGGGGACTAGCGGCTACGAGCAGTACTTC
TRBV10-1	TRBD1	TRBJ2-1	few	CATQQGAVDEQFF	TGCGCCACCCAACAGGGGGCGGTCGATGAGCAGTTCTTC
TRBV6-5	TRBD2	TRBJ2-7	.	CASRNQRDLPYEQYF	TGTGCCAGCAGGAACCAGCGGGATCTCCCCTACGAGCAGTACTTC
TRBV7-9	TRBD2	TRBJ2-1	.	CASNRGRELRNEQFF	TGTGCCAGCAATAGAGGGCGGGAGCTAAGGAATGAGCAGTTCTTC
TRBV2	TRBD1	TRBJ2-5	.	CASKTGTGQETQYF	TGTGCCAGCAAAACCGGGACAGGGCAAGAGACCCAGTACTTC
TRBV2	.	TRBJ2-4	.	CASSLVAKNIQYF	TGTGCCAGCAGTTTAGTAGCCAAAAACATTCAGTACTTC
TRBV19	.	TRBJ2-1	few	CASAKSGPYNEQFF	TGTGCCAGTGCGAAGAGCGGGCCCTACAATGAGCAGTTCTTC
TRBV5-1	.	TRBJ1-1	.	CASSLEGRGGTEAFF	TGCGCCAGCAGCTTGGAAGGGCGGGGAGGCACTGAAGCTTTCTTT
TRBV6-1	.	TRBJ1-2	.	CASSQPGSYGYTF	TGTGCCAGCAGTCAACCCGGGTCCTATGGCTACACCTTC
TRBV18	TRBD1	TRBJ2-2	once	CASFPGTGGNTGELFF	TGTGCCAGCTTCCCCGGGACAGGGGGTAACACCGGGGAGCTGTTTTTT
TRBV28	.	TRBJ1-2	once	CASSPGLANYGYTF	TGTGCCAGCAGTCCAGGGCTGGCTAACTATGGCTACACCTTC
TRBV5-1	TRBD2	TRBJ2-3	.	CASSLRAGGATDTQYF	TGCGCCAGCAGCTTGCGGGCGGGGGGGGCGACAGATACGCAGTATTTT
TRBV28	.	TRBJ2-7	.	CATEPGGGFYEQYF	TGTGCCACAGAACCTGGGGGGGGCTTCTACGAGCAGTACTTC
TRBV7-9	TRBD1	TRBJ2-7	once	CASSTRTGQASYEQYF	TGTGCCAGCAGCACACGGACAGGGCAAGCCTCCTACGAGCAGTACTTC
TRBV6-5	TRBD1	TRBJ1-2	.	CASSYSPGQGSRGYTF	TGTGCCAGCAGTTACTCGCCAGGACAGGGGTCGCGTGGCTACACCTTC
TRBV30	TRBD2	TRBJ2-1	once	CAYSIIAGGNEQFF	TGTGCCTATTCGATTATAGCGGGGGGGAATGAGCAGTTCTTC
TRBV7-2	TRBD1	TRBJ2-5	.	CASSLGTGWETQYF	TGTGCCAGCAGCTTAGGGACAGGGTGGGAGACCCAGTACTTC
TRBV28	.	TRBJ2-2	.	CASRGQGITGELFF	TGTGCCAGCAGAGGGCAGGGGATCACCGGGGAGCTGTTTTTT
TRBV5-1	TRBD2	TRBJ2-1	.	CASSFRAGGPYNEQFF	TGCGCCAGCAGCTTTAGAGCGGGAGGTCCCTACAATGAGCAGTTCTTC
TRBV28	TRBD1	TRBJ2-7	.	CASRPTGGPPYEQYF	TGTGCCAGCAGACCTACAGGGGGGCCACCCTACGAGCAGTACTTC
TRBV6-1	.	TRBJ1-1	few	CASSQTGGYTEAFF	TGTGCCAGCAGTCAGACAGGAGGCTACACTGAAGCTTTCTTT
TRBV19	TRBD1	TRBJ1-5	.	CASSMTGSSDQPQHF	TGTGCCAGTAGTATGACAGGGAGTAGCGATCAGCCCCAGCATTTT
TRBV5-1	.	TRBJ2-4	.	CASSLGGGASGRNIQYF	TGCGCCAGCAGCTTGGGCGGAGGGGCCTCGGGCAGGAACATTCAGTACTTC